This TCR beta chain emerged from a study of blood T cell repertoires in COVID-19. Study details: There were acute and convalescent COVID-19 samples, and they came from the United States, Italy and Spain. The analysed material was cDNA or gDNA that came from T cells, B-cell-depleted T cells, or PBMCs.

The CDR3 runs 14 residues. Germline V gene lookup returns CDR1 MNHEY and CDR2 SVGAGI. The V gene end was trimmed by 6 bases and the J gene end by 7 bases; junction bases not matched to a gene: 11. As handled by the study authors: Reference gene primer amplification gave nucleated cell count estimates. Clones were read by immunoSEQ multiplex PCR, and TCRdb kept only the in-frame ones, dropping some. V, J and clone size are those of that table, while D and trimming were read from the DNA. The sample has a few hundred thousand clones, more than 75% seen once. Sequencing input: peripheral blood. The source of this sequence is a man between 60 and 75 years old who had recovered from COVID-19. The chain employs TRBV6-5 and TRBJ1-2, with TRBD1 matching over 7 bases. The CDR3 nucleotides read TGTGCCAGCAGAAAAGACCGGGACAGTAGTGGCTACACCTTC. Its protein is CASRKDRDSSGYTF.